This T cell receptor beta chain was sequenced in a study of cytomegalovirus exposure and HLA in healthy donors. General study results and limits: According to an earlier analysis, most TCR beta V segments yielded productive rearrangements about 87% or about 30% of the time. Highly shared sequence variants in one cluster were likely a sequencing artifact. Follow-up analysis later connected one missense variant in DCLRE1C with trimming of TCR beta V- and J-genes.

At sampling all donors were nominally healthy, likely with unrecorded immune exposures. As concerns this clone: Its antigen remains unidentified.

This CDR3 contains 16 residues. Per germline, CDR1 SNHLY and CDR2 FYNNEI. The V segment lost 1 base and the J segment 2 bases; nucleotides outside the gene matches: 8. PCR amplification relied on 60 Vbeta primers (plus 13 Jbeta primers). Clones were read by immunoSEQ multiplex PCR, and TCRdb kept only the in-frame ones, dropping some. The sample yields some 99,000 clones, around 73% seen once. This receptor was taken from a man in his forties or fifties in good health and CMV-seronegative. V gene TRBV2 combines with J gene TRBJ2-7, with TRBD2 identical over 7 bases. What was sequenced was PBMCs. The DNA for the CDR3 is TGTGCCAGCAGTGAAGGCGCGCGGGGGATAACCTACGAGCAGTACTTC. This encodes CASSEGARGITYEQYF.